This TCR beta chain was found in a study of T cells in Graves' hyperthyroidism and ophthalmopathy. Study-wide findings and caveats: Most thyroid clonotypes with frequency above 0.001 were detected in blood.

The TCR beta CDR3 regions underwent amplification using RNA transcripts as the source. During a first-round RT-PCR of the TCR CDR3, the HTBI primer set was used. TCRdb passed the multiplex PCR reads through MiXCR, listing each CDR3 protein once. Among 340,000 or so distinct CDR3 sequences listed, 20% to 25% were seen once. This clonotype was seen repeatedly, ten times or more. Its matching antigen is unknown. The specimen sequenced was blood. This clonotype originated in a woman aged 50 to 60 with Graves' hyperthyroidism.

CDR3 sequence reads: CAWSVDRGAYNEQFF. CDR3 nucleotide sequence: TGTGCCTGGAGTGTAGACCGGGGGGCTTACAATGAGCAGTTCTTC. This chain links TRBV30 with TRBJ2-1, with D possibly matching TRBD2 (7 bases). CDR1 and CDR2 from the germline V gene are GTSNPN and SVGIG (reference sequence). V dropped 0 bases and J dropped 4 bases, with 13 bases sitting between them. The CDR3 is made up of 15 amino acids.